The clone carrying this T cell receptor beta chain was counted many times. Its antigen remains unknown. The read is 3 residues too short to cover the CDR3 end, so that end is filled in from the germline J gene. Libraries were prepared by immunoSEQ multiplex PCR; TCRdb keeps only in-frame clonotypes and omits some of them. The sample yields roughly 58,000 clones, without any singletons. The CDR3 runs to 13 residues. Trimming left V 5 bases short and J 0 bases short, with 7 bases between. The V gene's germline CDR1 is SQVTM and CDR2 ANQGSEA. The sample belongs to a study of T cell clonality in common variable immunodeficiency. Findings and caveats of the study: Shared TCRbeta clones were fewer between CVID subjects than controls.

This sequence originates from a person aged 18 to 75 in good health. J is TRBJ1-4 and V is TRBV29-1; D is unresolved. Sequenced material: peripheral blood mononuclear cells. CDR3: CSVTVATNEKLFF. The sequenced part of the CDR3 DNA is TGCAGCGTTACCGTAGCAACTAATGAAAAA.